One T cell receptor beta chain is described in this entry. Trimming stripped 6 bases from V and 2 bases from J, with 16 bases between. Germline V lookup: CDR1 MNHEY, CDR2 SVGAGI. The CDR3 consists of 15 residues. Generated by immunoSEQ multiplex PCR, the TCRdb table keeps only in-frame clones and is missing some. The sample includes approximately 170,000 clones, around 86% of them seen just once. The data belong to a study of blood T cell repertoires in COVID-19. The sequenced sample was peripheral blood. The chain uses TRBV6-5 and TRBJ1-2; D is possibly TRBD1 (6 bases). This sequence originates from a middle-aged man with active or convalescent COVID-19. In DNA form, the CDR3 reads TGTGCCAGCAGCTCCGAGGGACACCGGAACTATGGCTACACCTTC. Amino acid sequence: CASSSEGHRNYGYTF.